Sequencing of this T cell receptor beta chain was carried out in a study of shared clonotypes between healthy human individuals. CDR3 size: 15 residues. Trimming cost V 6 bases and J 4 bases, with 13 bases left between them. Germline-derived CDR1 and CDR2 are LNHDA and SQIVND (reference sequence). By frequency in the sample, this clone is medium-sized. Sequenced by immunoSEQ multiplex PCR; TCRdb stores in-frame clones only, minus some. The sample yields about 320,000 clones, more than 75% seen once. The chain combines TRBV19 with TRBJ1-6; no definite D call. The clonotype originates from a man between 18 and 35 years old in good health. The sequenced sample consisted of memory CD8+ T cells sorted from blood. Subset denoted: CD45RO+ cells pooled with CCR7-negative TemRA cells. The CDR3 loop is CASRNVEGYNSPLHF. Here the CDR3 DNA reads TGTGCCAGTAGGAACGTGGAGGGTTATAATTCACCCCTCCACTTT.